This TCR beta chain appears in the sequencing data of a study of blood T cell repertoires in COVID-19. Study-level information: PBMCs, B-cell-depleted T cells, or T cells were the source of the cDNA or gDNA that made up the material.

The study assigned cohorts using participant-reported clinical history. Among Cohort 3 donors, those recovered had two negative PCRs, clearance, or symptom resolution. Authors' methods: For nucleated cells, counts were estimated from reference gene primer amplification. The repertoire was sequenced with immunoSEQ multiplex PCR; TCRdb's copy has only in-frame clones and lacks some. V, J and clone size are those of that table, while D and trimming were read from the DNA. The sample yields 320,000 or so clones, about 90% seen once. V lost 0 bases, J lost 2 bases, and 6 bases lay in between. Germline values: CDR1 MNHEY, CDR2 SVGAGI. This CDR3 has 14 residues.

The chain employs TRBV6-5 and TRBJ2-3; unclear D gene. Sequenced: PBMCs or T cells enriched from blood (not recorded which). The TCR comes from a young man who had recovered from COVID-19. The CDR3 DNA is TGTGCCAGCAGTTACTCGAGGATCACAGATACGCAGTATTTT. Protein product: CASSYSRITDTQYF.